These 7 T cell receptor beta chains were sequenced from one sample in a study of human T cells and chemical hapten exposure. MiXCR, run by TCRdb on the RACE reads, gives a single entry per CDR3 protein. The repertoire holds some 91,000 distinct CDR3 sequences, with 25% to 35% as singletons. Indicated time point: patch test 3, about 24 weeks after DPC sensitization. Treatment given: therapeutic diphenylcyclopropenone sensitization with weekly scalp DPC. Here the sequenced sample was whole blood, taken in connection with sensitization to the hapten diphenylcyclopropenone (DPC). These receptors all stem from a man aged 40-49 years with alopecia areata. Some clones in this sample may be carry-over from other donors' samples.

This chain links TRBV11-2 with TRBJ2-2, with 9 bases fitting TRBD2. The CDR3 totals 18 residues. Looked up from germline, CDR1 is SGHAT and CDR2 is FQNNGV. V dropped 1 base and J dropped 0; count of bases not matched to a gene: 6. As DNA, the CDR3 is TGTGCCAGCAGCTTAGTTCCAGCGGGAGGAGCGAACACCGGGGAGCTGTTTTTT. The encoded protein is CASSLVPAGGANTGELFF. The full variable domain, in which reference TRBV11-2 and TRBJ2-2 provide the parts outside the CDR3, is EAGVAQSPRYKIIEKRQSVAFWCNPISGHATLYWYQQILGQGPKLLIQFQNNGVVDDSQLPKDRFSAERLKGVDSTLKIQPAKLEDSAVYLCASSLVPAGGANTGELFFGEGSRLTVL.

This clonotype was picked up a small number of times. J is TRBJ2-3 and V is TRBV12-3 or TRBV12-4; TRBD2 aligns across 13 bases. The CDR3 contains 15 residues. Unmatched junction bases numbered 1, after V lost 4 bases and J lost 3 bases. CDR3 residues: CASSWTSGRTDTQYF. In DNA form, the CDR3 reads TGTGCCAGCAGTTGGACTAGCGGGAGAACAGATACGCAGTATTTT.

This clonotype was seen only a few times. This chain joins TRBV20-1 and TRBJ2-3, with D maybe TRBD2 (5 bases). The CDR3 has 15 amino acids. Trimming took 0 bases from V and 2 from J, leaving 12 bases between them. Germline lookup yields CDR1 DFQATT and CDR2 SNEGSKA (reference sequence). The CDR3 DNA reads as TGCAGTGCTAGAGAACCTAGCCGGGACACAGATACGCAGTATTTT. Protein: CSAREPSRDTDTQYF.

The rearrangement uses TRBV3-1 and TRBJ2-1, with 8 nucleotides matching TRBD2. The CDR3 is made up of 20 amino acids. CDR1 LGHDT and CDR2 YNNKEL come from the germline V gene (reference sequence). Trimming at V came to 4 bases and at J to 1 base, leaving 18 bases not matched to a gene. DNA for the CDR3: TGTGCCAGCAGCCGATCACCGGGACTAGTGGGGGCCAATTCCTACAATGAGCAGTTCTTC. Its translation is CASSRSPGLVGANSYNEQFF.

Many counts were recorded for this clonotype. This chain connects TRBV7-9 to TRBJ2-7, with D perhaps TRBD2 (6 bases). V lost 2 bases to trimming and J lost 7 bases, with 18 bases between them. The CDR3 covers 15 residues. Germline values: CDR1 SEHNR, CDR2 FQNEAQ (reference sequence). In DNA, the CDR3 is TGTGCCAGCAGCTTACAGCGGGCCCACCTGGGGGAGCAGTACTTC. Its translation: CASSLQRAHLGEQYF.

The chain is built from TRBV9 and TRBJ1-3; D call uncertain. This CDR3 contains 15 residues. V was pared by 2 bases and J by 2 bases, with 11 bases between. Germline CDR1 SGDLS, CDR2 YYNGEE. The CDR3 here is CASSVGWETGNTIYF. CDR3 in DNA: TGTGCCAGCAGCGTCGGTTGGGAAACTGGAAACACCATATATTTT.

In DNA form, the CDR3 reads TGTGCCACCAGGGGTAGGGGCTGGCGGGGCTACACCTTC. It yields the protein CATRGRGWRGYTF. This chain uses TRBV24-1 with TRBJ1-2; D is perhaps TRBD1 (5 bases). Trimming pared 7 bases from V and 8 bases from J, leaving 16 bases between. Per germline, CDR1 KGHDR and CDR2 SFDVKD. The CDR3 consists of 13 residues.